Sequencing of this TCR beta chain was carried out in a study of T cells in Graves' hyperthyroidism and ophthalmopathy. Amplified TCR beta CDR3 regions came from RNA transcripts. The study used the HTBI primer set for a first-round RT-PCR of the TCR CDR3. TCRdb recomputed calls from the multiplex PCR reads with MiXCR, one row per CDR3 protein. The sample has roughly 580,000 distinct CDR3 sequences, roughly 50% seen once; the top ten hold just under 8.5%. Absent ophthalmopathy progression within 18 months defined stable Graves' hyperthyroidism. Recently diagnosed hyperthyroidism of less than 2 months' duration affected patients aged 18 to 65. V was pared by 5 bases and J by 7 bases, with 7 bases of the junction left unmatched. The CDR3 spans 13 residues. Germline loops: CDR1 SGHTA, CDR2 FQGTGA. This clonotype came up many times. Its antigen is not known. Study results and limitations: Also found in blood were most expanded thyroid clonotypes above 0.001.

This chain connects TRBV7-3 to TRBJ2-7; 8 bases line up with TRBD2. The sequenced material came from peripheral blood or thyroid tissue (not recorded which). The TCR sequence derives from a woman under 30 with Graves' hyperthyroidism. The CDR3 DNA sequence: TGTGCCAGCAGCGAAACGGGGGGGGGAGAGCAGTACTTC. Residues: CASSETGGGEQYF.